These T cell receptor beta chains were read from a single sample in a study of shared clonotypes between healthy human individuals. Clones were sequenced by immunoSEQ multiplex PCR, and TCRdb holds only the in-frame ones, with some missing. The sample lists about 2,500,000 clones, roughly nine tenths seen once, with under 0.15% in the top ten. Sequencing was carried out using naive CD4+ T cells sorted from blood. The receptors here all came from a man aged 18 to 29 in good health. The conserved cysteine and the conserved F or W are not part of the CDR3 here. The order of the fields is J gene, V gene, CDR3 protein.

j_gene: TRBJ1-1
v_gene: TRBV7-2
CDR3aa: ASSRDGMNTEAF

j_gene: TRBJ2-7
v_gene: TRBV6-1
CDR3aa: ASSEGAGSGATYEQY

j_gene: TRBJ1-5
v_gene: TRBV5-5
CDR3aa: ASSRSPEQPQH

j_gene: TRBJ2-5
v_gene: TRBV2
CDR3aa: ASSEQETQY

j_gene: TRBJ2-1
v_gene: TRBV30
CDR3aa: AWRPGLAYNEQF

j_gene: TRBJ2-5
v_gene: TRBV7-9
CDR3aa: ASSLTELQETQY

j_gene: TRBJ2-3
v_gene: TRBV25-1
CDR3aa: ASSELGGRDTQY

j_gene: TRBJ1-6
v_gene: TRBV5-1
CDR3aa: ASSPIGYNSPLH

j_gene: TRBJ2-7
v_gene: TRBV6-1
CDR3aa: ASSVSRTEGEQY

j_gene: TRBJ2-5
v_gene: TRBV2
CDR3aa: ASSEESLLQETQY

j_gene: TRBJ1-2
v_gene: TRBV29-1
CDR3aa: SVDRTGIDGYT

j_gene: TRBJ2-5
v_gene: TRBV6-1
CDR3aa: ASSPGGSQETQY

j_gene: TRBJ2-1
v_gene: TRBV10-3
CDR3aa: AISEGGTSGASSYNEQF

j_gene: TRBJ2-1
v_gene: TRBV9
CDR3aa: ASSVALAGGIGDEQF

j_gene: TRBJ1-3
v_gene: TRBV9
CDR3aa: ASSPQPKVQGAAGNTIY

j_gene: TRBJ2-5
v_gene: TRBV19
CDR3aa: ASSIGDSVETQY

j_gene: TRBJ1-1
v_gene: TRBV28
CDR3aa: ASRPAGGWAEAF

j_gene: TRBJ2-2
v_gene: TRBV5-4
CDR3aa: ASSRPEDRVTGELF

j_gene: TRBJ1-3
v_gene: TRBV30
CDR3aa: AWRDVGYGGNTIY

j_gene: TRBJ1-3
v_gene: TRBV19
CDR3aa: ASKRASGNTIY

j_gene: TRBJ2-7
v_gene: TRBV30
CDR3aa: AWSVHKGWS

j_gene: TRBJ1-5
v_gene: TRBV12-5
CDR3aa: ASGMTGANQPQH

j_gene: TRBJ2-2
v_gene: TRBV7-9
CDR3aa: ASSTGLAGTGELF

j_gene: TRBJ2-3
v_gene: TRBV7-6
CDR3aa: ASSSRDRGPTDTQY

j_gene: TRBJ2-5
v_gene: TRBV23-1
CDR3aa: ASSQSNLAGGYTQETQY

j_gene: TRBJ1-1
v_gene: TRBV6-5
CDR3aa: ASSSDRRYTEAF

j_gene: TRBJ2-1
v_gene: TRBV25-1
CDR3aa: ASSGQGSNEQF

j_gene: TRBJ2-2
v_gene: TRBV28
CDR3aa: ASRSDRGYTGELF

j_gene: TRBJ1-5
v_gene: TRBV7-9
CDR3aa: ASSLALGGGQPQH

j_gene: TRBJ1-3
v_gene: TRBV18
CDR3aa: ASSPTGQGSSGNTIY

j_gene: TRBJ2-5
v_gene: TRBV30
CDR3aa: AWTGQGKGTQY

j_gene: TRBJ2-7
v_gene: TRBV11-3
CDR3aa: ASSLAQGIICEQY

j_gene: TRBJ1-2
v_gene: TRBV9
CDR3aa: ASSVAPRSSAELANYGYT

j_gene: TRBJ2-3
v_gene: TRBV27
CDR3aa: ASSFYRGSPTFSTDTQY

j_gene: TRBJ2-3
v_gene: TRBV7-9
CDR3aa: ASSPRGTSTDTQY

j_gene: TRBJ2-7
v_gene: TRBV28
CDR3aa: ASSTTYEQY

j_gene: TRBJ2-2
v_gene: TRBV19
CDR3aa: ASSRGTSNTGELF

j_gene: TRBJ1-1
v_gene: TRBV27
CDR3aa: ASSLSKLRGREGPRQAF

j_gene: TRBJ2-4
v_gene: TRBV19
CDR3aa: ASSSTAYYGAGAKNIQY

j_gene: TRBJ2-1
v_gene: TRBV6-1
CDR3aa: ASSEGRRGVF

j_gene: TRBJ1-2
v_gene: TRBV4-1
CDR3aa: ASSQEGVRGYT

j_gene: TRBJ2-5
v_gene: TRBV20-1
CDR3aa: SADHQETQY

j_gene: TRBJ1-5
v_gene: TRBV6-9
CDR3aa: ASSYWRGRQPQH

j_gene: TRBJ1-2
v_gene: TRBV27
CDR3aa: ASSPVRGGYT

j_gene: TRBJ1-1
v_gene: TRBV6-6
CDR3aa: ASSFPGGTEAF

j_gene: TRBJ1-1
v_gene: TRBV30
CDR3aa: AWTGTGGSEAF

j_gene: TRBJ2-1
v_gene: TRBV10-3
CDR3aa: AITDLGEGLF

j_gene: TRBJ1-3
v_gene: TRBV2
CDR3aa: ASSERAGNTIY